These 3 T cell receptor beta chains share one sample of origin, sequenced in a study of CD8 T cells in Susac syndrome. RNA totalling about 0.45 to 1 ug underwent reverse transcription with random hexamers. TCRdb independently ran MiXCR on the immunoSEQ multiplex PCR reads; one entry per CDR3 protein. Here the sample spans over 95,000 distinct CDR3 sequences, around nine tenths being singletons. The specimen was CD4+ T cells from PBMCs. These receptors all stem from a human donor in good health.

This CDR3 is CASSPQGVTDTQYF. The CDR3 bases are TGTGCCAGCAGTCCTCAGGGGGTTACAGATACGCAGTATTTT. The chain joins TRBV12-3 or TRBV12-4 to TRBJ2-3; the match to TRBD1 covers 7 bases. This CDR3 spans 14 amino acids. The V segment lost 5 bases and the J segment 3 bases; nucleotides outside the gene matches: 5.

The chain employs TRBV6-2 or TRBV6-3 and TRBJ2-1; no reliable D call. CDR3 length: 11 amino acids. Germline CDR1 and CDR2: MNHEY and SVGEGT. The germline V and J ends were trimmed by 4 bases and 9 bases, with 7 bases remaining between them. CDR3 loop: CASSSSTEQFF. CDR3 DNA: TGTGCCAGCAGTTCCTCGACTGAGCAGTTCTTC.

CDR3 bases: TGTGCCAGCAGCCGCCCTGGACAAAACTATGGCTACACCTTC. Translated: CASSRPGQNYGYTF. The chain employs TRBV12-3 or TRBV12-4 and TRBJ1-2, with a tentative D call TRBD1 (5 bases). This CDR3 has 14 residues. The V and J ends lost 6 bases and 2 bases respectively, with 13 bases between them.